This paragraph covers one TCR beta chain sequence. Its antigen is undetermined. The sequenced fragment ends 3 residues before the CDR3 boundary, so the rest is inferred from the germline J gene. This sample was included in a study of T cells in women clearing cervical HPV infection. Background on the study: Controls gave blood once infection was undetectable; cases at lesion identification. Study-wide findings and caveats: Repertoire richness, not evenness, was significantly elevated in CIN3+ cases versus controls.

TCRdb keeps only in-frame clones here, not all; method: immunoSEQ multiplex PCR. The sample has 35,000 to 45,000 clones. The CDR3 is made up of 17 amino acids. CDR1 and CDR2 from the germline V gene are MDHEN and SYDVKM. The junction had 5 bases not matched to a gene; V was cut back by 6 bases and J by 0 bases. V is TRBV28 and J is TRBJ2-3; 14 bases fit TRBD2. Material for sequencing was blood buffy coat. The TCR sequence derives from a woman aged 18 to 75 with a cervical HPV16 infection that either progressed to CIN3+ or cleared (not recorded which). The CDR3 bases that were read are TGTGCCAGCAGACCGACTAGCGGGAGGGCTAGCACAGATACG. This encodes CASRPTSGRASTDT. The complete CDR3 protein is CASRPTSGRASTDTQYF.